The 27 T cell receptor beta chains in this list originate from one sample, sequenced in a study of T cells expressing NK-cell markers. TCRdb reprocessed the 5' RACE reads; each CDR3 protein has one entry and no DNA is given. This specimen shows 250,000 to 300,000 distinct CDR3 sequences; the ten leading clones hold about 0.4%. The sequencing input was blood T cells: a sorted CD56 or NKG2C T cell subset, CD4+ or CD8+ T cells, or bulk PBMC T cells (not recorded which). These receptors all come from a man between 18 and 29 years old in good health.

This CDR3 reads CSPVRQGQNNEQFF. The chain employs TRBV29-1 and TRBJ2-1; TCRdb's D call, TRBD1, is unchecked because there is no DNA. The germline CDR1 and CDR2 sequences are SQVTM and ANQGSEA. The CDR3 is 14 amino acids.

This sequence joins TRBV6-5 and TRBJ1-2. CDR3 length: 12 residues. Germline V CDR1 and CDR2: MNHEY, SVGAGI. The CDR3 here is CATSQGSYGYTF.

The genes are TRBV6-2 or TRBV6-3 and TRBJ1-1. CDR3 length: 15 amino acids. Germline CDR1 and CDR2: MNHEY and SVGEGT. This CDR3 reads CASSYLGRLNTEAFF.

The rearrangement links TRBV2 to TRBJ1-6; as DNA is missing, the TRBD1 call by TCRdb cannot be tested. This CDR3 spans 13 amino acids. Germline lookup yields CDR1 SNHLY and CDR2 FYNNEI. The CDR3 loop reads CASSAGRGSPLHF.

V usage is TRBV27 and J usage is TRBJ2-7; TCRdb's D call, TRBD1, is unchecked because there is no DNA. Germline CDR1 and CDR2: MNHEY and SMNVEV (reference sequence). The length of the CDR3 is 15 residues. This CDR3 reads CASSRAGTIPYEQYF.

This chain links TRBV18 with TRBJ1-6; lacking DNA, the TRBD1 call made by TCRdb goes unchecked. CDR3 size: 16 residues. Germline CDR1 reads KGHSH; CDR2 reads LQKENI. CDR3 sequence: CASSSRDRGLRSPLHF.

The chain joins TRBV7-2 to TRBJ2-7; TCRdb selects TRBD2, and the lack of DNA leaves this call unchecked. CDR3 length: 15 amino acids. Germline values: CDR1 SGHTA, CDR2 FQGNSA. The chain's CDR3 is CASSAGTSPAYEQYF.

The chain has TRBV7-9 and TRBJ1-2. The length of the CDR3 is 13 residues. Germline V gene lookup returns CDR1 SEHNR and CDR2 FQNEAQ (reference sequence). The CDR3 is CASSLGHGDGYTF.

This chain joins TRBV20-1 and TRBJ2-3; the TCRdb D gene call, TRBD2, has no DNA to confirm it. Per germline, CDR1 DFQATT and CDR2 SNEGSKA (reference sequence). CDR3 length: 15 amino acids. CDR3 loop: CSADPGGLGADTQYF.

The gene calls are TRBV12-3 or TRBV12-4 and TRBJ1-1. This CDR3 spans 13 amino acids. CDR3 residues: CASKGPLNTEAFF.

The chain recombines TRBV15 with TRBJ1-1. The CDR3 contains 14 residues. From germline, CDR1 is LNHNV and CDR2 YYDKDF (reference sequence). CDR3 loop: CATSRTTSVTEAFF.

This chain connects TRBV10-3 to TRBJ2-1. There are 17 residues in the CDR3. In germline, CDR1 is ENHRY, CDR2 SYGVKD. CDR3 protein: CAIKREDAGGSYNEQFF.

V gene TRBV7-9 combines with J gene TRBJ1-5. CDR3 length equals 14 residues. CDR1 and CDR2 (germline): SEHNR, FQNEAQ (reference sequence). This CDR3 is CASSASSANQPQHF.

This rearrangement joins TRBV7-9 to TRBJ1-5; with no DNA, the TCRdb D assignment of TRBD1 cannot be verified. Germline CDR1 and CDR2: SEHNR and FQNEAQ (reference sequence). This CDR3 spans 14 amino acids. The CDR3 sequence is CASSFGGYHQPQHF.

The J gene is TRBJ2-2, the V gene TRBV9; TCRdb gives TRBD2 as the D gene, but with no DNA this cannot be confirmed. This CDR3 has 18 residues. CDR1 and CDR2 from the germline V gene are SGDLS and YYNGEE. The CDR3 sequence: CASSTRTSGRAGTGELFF.

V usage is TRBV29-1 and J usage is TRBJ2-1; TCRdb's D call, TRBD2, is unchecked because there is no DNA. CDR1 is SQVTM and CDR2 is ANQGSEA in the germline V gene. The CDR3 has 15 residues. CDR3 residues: CSVEPSSGTYNEQFF.

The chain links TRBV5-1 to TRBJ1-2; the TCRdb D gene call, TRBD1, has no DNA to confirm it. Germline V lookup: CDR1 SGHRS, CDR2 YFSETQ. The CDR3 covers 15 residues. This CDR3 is CASSPADPVSAGYTF.

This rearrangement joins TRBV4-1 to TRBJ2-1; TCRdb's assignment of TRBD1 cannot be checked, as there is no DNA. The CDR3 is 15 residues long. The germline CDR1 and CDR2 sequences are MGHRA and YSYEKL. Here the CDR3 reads CASSTRDRDYNEQFF.

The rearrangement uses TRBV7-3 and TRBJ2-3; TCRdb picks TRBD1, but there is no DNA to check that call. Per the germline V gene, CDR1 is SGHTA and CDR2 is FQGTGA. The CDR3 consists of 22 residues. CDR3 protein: CASSATSVTRPSAREGTDTQYF.

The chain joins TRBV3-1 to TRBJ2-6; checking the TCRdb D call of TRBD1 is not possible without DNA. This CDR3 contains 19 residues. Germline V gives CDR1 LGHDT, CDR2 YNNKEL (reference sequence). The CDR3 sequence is CASSQRTGTAYSGANVLTF.

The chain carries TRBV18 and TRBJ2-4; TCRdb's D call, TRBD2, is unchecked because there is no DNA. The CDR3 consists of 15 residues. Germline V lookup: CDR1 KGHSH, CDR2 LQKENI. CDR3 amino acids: CASSPGTRGKNIQYF.

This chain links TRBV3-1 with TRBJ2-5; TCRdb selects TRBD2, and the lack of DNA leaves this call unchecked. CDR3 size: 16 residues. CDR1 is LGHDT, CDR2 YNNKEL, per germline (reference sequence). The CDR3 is CASSPTSGPYQETQYF.

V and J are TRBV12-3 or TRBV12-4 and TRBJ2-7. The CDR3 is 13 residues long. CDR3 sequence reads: CASSLAGYYEQYF.

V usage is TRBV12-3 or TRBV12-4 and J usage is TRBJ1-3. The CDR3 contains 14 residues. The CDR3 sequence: CASSFRDSGNTIYF.

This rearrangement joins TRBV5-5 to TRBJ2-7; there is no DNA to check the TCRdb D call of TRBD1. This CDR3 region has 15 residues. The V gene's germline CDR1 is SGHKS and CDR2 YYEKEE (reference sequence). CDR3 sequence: CASRHTGTWTYEQYF.

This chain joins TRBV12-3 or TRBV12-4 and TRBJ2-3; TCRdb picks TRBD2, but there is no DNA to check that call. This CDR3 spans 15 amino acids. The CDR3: CASSLRRVGTDTQYF.

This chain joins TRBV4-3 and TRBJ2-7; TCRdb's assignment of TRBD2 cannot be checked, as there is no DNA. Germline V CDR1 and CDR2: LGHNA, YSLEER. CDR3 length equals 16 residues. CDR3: CASSQESGISSYEQYF.